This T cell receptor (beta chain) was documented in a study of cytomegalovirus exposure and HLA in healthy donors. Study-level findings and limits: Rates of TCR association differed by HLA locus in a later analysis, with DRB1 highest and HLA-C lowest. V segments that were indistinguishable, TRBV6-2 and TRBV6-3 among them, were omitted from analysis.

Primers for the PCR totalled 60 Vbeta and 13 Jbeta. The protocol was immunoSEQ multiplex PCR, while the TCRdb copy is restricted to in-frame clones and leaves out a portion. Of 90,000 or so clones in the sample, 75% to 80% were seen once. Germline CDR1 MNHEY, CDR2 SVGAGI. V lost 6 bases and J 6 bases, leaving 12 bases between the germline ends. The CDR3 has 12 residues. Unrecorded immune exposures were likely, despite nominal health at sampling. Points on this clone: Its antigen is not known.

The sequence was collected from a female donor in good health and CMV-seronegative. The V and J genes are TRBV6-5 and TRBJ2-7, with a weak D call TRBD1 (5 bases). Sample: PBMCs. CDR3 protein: CASRKGVREQYF. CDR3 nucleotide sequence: TGTGCCAGCAGGAAAGGGGTTCGCGAGCAGTACTTC.